This is a list of T cell receptor beta chains from one sample in a study of shared clonotypes between healthy human individuals. The repertoire was sequenced with immunoSEQ multiplex PCR; TCRdb's copy has only in-frame clones and lacks some. The table records 700,000 or so clones, more than 70% of them present only once. Sequenced: memory CD4+ T cells sorted from blood. The receptors were gathered from a woman aged 25 to 39 in good health. Each CDR3 is given with its conserved first and last residue.

V gene: TRBV4-2; CDR3 protein: CASSPLAGGPDEQYF
V gene: TRBV28; CDR3 protein: CASSLARRDEQFF
V gene: TRBV2; CDR3 protein: CASSGVDSPIFYGYTF
V gene: TRBV5-4; CDR3 protein: CASSLTGTLQETQYF
V gene: TRBV30; CDR3 protein: CAWSLGGAITEAFF
V gene: TRBV6-5; CDR3 protein: CASSYHGTVGTQPQHF
V gene: TRBV7-9; CDR3 protein: CASSLQGFSTEAFF
V gene: TRBV19; CDR3 protein: CASSREGQDGYTF
V gene: TRBV28; CDR3 protein: CASSLWTSGDTSTDTQYF
V gene: TRBV2; CDR3 protein: CASSESRWVGYNEQFF
V gene: TRBV28; CDR3 protein: CASSPAHGHTIYF
V gene: TRBV18; CDR3 protein: CASSTDEQGFGELFF
V gene: TRBV6-6; CDR3 protein: CASTEGTGGMYEQFF
V gene: TRBV7-5; CDR3 protein: CVRSSVVRDRPMNTGELFF
V gene: TRBV19; CDR3 protein: CATSTGVSGIQYF
V gene: TRBV28; CDR3 protein: CASSDTSGRRSEQFF
V gene: TRBV7-9; CDR3 protein: CASSENLENIQYF
V gene: TRBV6-1; CDR3 protein: CASRLRLAGEWEQFF
V gene: TRBV5-1; CDR3 protein: CASAGQGINEKLFF
V gene: TRBV5-1; CDR3 protein: CASSAGWDWGRDEQFF
V gene: TRBV5-1; CDR3 protein: CASSLATAGTSSNEQFF
V gene: TRBV28; CDR3 protein: CASRRQASSYEQYF
V gene: TRBV12-5; CDR3 protein: CASGTRPRTVSNQPQHF
V gene: TRBV7-9; CDR3 protein: CASSPAVGVINYGYTF
V gene: TRBV4-2; CDR3 protein: CASSQEGPYEQYF
V gene: TRBV7-3; CDR3 protein: CASRPSGNTGELFF
V gene: TRBV18; CDR3 protein: CASSPPRGTDTQYF
V gene: TRBV7-9; CDR3 protein: CASSLGDRTTNEKLFF
V gene: TRBV19; CDR3 protein: CASGRIHEAFF
V gene: TRBV10-2; CDR3 protein: CASSVRDRYGYTF
V gene: TRBV28; CDR3 protein: CASSPIQGSNEKLFF
V gene: TRBV27; CDR3 protein: CASSRTSGAGGEQYF
V gene: TRBV6-1; CDR3 protein: CASSESSAGFQPQHF
V gene: TRBV14; CDR3 protein: CASSPGTSRNTIYF
V gene: TRBV5-6; CDR3 protein: CASRVFRERTDTQYF
V gene: TRBV28; CDR3 protein: CASSLQTGGRRNGELFF
V gene: TRBV21-1; CDR3 protein: CASSKGLRQSLYLAFF
V gene: TRBV9; CDR3 protein: CASSPRSPARGNYNEQFF
V gene: TRBV30; CDR3 protein: CAWSRGGDYGYTF
V gene: TRBV19; CDR3 protein: CASSILTGNQPQHF
V gene: TRBV30; CDR3 protein: CAWSVGGGGEKLFF
V gene: TRBV4-1; CDR3 protein: CASSQVGVSEDEQYF
V gene: TRBV9; CDR3 protein: CASSVAGGFERDTEAFF
V gene: TRBV7-2; CDR3 protein: CASSSAGTRIQETQYF
V gene: TRBV6-1; CDR3 protein: CASSDIAGGQETQYF
V gene: TRBV5-1; CDR3 protein: CASKLAGGYNEQFF
V gene: TRBV7-2; CDR3 protein: CASSLGERAGYNEQFF
V gene: TRBV25-1; CDR3 protein: CASTPHASGATDTQYF
V gene: TRBV19; CDR3 protein: CANERLNTEAFF
V gene: TRBV7-9; CDR3 protein: CASSLTNQGTGIFF
V gene: TRBV27; CDR3 protein: CASSLGQGSNQPQHF
V gene: TRBV13; CDR3 protein: CASSFLVGTEAFF
V gene: TRBV11-2; CDR3 protein: CASSFHRNSGPIKETQYF
V gene: TRBV2; CDR3 protein: CASSERVAGGYTF
V gene: TRBV4-1; CDR3 protein: CASSHPTASPPNEQFF
V gene: TRBV28; CDR3 protein: CASSVEQGGWTEAFF
V gene: TRBV28; CDR3 protein: CASSPARAGSNYGYTF
V gene: TRBV5-1; CDR3 protein: CASSSKTGVDTQYF
V gene: TRBV28; CDR3 protein: CASSLGGRVTNEQFF
V gene: TRBV7-5; CDR3 protein: CVTRRDTNYEQYF